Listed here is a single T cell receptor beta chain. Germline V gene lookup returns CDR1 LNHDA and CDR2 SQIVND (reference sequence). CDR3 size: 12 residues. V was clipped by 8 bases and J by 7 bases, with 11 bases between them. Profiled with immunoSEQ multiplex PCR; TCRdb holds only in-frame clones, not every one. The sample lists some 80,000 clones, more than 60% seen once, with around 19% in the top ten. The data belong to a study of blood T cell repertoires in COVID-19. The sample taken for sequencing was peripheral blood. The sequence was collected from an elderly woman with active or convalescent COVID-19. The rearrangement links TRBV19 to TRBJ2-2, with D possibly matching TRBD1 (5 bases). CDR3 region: CASCFRDGELFF. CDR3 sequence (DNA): TGTGCCAGTTGTTTCAGGGACGGGGAGCTGTTTTTT.